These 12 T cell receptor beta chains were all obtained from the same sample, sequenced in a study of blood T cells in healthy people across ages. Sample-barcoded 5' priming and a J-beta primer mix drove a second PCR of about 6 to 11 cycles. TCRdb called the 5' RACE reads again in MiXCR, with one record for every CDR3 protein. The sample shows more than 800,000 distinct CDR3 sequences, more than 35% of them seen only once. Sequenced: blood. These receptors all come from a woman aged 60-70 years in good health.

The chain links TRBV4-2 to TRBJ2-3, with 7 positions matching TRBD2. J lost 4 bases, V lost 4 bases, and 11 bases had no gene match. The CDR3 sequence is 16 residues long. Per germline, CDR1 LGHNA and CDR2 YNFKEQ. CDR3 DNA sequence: TGTGCCAGCAGCCGGGAGGGTGGCGGGAACGCAGATACGCAGTATTTT. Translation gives CASSREGGGNADTQYF.

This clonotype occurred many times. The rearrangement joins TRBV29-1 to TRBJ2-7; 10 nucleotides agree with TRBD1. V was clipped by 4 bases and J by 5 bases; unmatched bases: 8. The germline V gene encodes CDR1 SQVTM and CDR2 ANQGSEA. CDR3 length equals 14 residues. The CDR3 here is CSVGHDRGRNEQYF. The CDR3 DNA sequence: TGCAGCGTTGGACACGACAGGGGGCGGAACGAGCAGTACTTC.

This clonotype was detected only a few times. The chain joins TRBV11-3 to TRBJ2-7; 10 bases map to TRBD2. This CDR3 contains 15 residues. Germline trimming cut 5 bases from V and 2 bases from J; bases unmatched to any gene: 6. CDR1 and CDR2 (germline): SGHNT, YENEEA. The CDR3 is CASSPGLADTYEQYF. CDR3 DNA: TGTGCCAGCAGCCCCGGACTAGCGGATACCTACGAGCAGTACTTC.

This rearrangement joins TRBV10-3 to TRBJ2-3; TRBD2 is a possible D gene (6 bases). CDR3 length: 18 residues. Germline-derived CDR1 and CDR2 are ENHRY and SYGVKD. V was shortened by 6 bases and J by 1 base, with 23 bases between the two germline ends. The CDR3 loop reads CAIRASLGSSVGTDTQYF. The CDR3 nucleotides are TGTGCCATCAGGGCCAGCCTGGGCTCTAGCGTAGGCACAGATACGCAGTATTTT.

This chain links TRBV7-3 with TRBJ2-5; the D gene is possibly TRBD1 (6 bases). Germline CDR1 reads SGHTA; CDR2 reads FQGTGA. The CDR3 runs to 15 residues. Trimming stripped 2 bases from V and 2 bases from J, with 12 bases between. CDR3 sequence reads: CASSLLGQPQETQYF. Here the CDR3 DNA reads TGTGCCAGCAGCTTATTAGGACAGCCTCAAGAGACCCAGTACTTC. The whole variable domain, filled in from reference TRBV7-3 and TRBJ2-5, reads GAGVSQTPSNKVTEKGKYVELRCDPISGHTALYWYRQSLGQGPEFLIYFQGTGAADDSGLPNDRFFAVRPEGSVSTLKIQRTERGDSAVYLCASSLLGQPQETQYFGPGTRLLVL.

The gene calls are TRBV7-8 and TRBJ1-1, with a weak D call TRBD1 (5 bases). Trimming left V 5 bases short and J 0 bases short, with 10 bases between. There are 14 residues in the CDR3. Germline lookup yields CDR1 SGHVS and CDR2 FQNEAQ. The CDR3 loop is CASSTLTVNTEAFF. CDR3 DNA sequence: TGTGCCAGCAGCACGCTGACAGTGAACACTGAAGCTTTCTTT.

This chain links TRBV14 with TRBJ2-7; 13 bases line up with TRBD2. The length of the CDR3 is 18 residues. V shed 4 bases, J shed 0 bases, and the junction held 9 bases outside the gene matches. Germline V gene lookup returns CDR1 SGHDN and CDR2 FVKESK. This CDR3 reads CASSPRLAGGPSSYEQYF. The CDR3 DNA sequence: TGTGCCAGCAGCCCGAGACTAGCGGGAGGCCCCAGCTCCTACGAGCAGTACTTC.

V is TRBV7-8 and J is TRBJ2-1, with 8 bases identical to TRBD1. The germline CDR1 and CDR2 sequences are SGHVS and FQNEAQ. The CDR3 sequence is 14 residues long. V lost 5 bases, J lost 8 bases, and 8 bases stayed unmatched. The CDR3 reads CASSIIDRGHEQFF. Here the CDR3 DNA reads TGTGCCAGCAGCATCATTGACAGGGGCCATGAGCAGTTCTTC.

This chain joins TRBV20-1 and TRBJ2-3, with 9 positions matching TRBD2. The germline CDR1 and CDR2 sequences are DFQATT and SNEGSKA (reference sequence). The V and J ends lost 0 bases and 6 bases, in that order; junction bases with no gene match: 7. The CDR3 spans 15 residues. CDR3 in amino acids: CSARDGGLAWDTQYF. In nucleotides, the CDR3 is TGCAGTGCTAGAGATGGTGGACTAGCGTGGGATACGCAGTATTTT.

The chain's CDR3 is CATSALSVRTDTQYF. CDR3 in DNA: TGTGCCACCAGCGCCCTTAGCGTCCGCACAGATACGCAGTATTTT. The rearrangement links TRBV24-1 to TRBJ2-3, with D possibly matching TRBD2 (5 bases). This CDR3 spans 15 amino acids. V was trimmed by 7 bases and J by 1 base, leaving 14 bases between them. Germline CDR1 and CDR2: KGHDR and SFDVKD.

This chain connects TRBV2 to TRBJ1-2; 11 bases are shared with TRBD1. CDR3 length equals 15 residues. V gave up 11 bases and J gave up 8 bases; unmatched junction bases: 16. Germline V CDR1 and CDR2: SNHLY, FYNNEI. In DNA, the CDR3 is TGTGCCCTACCAAGGCTGGGACAGGGGGGAGGAGGCTACACCTTC. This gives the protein CALPRLGQGGGGYTF.

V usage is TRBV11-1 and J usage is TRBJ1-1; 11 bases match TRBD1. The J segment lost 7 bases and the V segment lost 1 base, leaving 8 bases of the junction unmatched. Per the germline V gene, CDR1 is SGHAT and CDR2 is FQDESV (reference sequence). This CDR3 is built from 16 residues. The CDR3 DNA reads TGTGCCAGCAGCTTAGAAAGGACAGGGGGCGCGGATGAAGCTTTCTTT. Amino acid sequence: CASSLERTGGADEAFF.